The 3 T cell receptor beta chains below all came from one sample that was sequenced in a study of response to subunit inactivated influenza vaccine. TCRdb used MiXCR to reprocess the RT-PCR reads, holding one entry per CDR3 protein. Of 650,000 to 800,000 distinct CDR3 sequences in the sample, about 15% were seen once. Sequenced here: PBMCs from blood, sampled about 14 days before vaccination. These receptors came from a man between 50 and 59 years old who received an inactivated influenza vaccine.

The chain couples TRBV11-2 to TRBJ2-5; D is unclear. The CDR3 is 15 amino acids. V shed 1 base and J shed 0 bases, with 9 bases lying between them. Germline loops: CDR1 SGHAT, CDR2 FQNNGV. The CDR3 coding sequence is TGTGCCAGCAGCTTAGTATCAGACTACCAAGAGACCCAGTACTTC. It is translated as CASSLVSDYQETQYF.

Only a few counts were recorded for this clonotype. V is TRBV29-1 and J is TRBJ2-7; 11 nucleotides line up with TRBD2. The ends lost 5 bases at V and 1 base at J; junction bases unmatched: 16. The CDR3 spans 18 residues. Germline V gene lookup returns CDR1 SQVTM and CDR2 ANQGSEA. CDR3 sequence (DNA): TGCAGCGTTTCAGGAGGAACAGGGACTAGCGGAGATTCCTACGAGCAGTACTTC. Translated: CSVSGGTGTSGDSYEQYF.

The chain is built from TRBV5-5 and TRBJ1-1; 7 nucleotides agree with TRBD1. V lost 2 bases to trimming and J lost 1 base; unmatched junction nucleotides: 5. The CDR3 contains 15 residues. Germline CDR1 reads SGHKS; CDR2 reads YYEKEE (reference sequence). In DNA form, the CDR3 reads TGTGCCAGCAGCTTACAAGCAGGGGGGAACACTGAAGCTTTCTTT. As protein: CASSLQAGGNTEAFF.